This TCR beta chain is from a study of naive and memory T cell subsets. General study results and limits: Possibly reflecting memory cells re-expressing CD45RA, a few larger clonotypes occurred in naive repertoires, especially CD8.

Two oligonucleotides, mixed equimolar, formed the beta constant-region primer covering TRBC1 and TRBC2. The ligated cDNA underwent four PCR rounds using SP2 and nested alpha and beta constant-region primers. A 12-nucleotide UMI and the SP2 primer were added to the cDNA 3' end by oligonucleotide ligation. TCRdb reprocessed the UMI-ligation and nested PCR reads via MiXCR and lists one record per CDR3 protein. The sample records 95,000 to 110,000 distinct CDR3 sequences, approximately 14% being singletons. CDR1 is SEHNR and CDR2 is FQNEAQ in the germline V gene (reference sequence). The CDR3 runs to 12 residues. Trimming took 8 bases from V and 7 from J, leaving 12 bases between them. Comment on this clonotype: Its target is unknown.

The sequence derives from a human donor in good health. The genes are TRBV7-9 and TRBJ2-1; the D is unclear. The sample taken for sequencing was naive CD8+ T cells from blood. The CDR3 reads CASYSAPNEQFF. CDR3 bases: TGTGCCAGCTATTCAGCCCCAAATGAGCAGTTCTTC.